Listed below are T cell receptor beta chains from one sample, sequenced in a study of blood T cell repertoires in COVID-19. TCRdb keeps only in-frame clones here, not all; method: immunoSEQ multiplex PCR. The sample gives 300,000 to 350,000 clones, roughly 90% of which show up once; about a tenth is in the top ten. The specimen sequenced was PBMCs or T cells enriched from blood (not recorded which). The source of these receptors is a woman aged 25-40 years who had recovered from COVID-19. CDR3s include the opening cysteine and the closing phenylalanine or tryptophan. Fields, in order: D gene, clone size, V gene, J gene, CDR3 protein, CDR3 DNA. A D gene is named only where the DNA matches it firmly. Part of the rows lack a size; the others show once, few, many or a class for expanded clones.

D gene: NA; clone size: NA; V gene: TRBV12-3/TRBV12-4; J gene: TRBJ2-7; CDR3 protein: CASTSPLAHEQYF; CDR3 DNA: TGTGCCAGCACATCCCCCCTAGCCCACGAGCAGTACTTC
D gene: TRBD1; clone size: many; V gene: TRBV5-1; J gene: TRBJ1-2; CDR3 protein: CASSGRDRAYGYTF; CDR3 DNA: TGCGCCAGCAGCGGCCGGGACAGGGCTTATGGCTACACCTTC
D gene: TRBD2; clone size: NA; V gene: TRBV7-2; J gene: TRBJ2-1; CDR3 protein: CASSPPGTSGRGAGEQFF; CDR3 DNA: TGTGCCAGCAGCCCACCCGGGACTAGCGGGAGAGGGGCGGGTGAGCAGTTCTTC
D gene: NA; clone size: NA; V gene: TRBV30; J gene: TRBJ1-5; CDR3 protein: CAWSVHADNQPQHF; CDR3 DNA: TGTGCCTGGAGTGTACACGCGGATAATCAGCCCCAGCATTTT
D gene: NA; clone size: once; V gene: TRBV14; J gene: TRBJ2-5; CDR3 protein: CASSLRETQYF; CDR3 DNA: TGTGCCAGCAGCCTGAGAGAGACCCAGTACTTC
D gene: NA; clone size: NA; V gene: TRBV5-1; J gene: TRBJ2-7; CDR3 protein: CASSWLESPSSYEQYF; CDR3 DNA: TGCGCCAGCAGCTGGCTCGAAAGTCCAAGCTCCTACGAGCAGTACTTC
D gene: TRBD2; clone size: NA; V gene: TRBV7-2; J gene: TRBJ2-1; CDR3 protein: CASSLGGRGANNEQFF; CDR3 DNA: TGTGCCAGCAGCTTAGGCGGGAGAGGTGCGAACAATGAGCAGTTCTTC
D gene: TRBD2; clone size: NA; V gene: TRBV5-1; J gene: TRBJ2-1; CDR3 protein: CASSLAGTSGSGVQFF; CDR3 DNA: TGCGCCAGCAGCTTGGCCGGGACTAGCGGGAGTGGGGTGCAGTTCTTC
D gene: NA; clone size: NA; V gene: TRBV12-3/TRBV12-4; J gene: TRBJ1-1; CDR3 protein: CASRTRMNTEAFF; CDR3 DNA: TGTGCCAGCAGGACAAGAATGAACACTGAAGCTTTCTTT
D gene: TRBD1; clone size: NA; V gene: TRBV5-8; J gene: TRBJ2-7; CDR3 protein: CASSSRQGRDEQYF; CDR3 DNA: TGTGCCAGCAGCTCCAGACAGGGAAGGGACGAGCAGTACTTC
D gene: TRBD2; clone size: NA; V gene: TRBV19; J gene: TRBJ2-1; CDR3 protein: CASSGVSGYNEQFF; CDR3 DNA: TGTGCCAGTAGTGGGGTTAGCGGGTACAATGAGCAGTTCTTC
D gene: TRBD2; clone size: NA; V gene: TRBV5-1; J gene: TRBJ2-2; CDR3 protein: CASSSGLAAVGTGELFF; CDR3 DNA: TGCGCCAGCAGTTCGGGACTAGCGGCCGTTGGAACCGGGGAGCTGTTTTTT
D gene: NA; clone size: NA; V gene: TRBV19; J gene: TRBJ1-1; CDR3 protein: CASSQGLWDTEAFF; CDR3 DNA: TGTGCCAGTAGTCAGGGACTTTGGGACACTGAAGCTTTCTTT
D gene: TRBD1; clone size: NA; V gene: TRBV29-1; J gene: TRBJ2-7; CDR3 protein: CSVGGQVDTSYEQYF; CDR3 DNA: TGCAGCGTTGGGGGACAGGTCGACACATCCTACGAGCAGTACTTC
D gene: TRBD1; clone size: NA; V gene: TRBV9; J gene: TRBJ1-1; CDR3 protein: CASSASGGRTEAFF; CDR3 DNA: TGTGCCAGCAGCGCTTCAGGGGGCCGCACTGAAGCTTTCTTT
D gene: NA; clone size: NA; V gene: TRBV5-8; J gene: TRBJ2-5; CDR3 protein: CASSLVGSRGTQYF; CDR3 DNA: TGTGCCAGCAGCTTGGTCGGCAGTCGCGGGACCCAGTACTTC
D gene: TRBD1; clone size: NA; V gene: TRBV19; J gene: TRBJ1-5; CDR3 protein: CASSLPGQGTGQPQHF; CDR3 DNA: TGTGCCAGTAGCCTACCGGGACAGGGGACAGGACAGCCCCAGCATTTT
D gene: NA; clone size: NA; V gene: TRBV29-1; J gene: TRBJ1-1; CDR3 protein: CSVGRETEAFF; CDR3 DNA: TGCAGCGTTGGACGGGAAACTGAAGCTTTCTTT
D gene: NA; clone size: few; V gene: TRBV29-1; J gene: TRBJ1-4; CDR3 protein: CSATAATNEKLFF; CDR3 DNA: TGCAGCGCAACAGCAGCAACTAATGAAAAACTGTTTTTT
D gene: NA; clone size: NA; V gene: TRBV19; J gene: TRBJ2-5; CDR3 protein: CASKLTGRETQYF; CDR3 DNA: TGTGCCAGTAAGCTCACGGGTAGGGAGACCCAGTACTTC
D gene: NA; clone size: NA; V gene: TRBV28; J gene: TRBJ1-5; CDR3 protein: CASNTGSLQPQHF; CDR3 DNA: TGTGCCAGCAATACAGGTTCCCTTCAGCCCCAGCATTTT
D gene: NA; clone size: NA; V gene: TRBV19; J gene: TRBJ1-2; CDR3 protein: CASSIEMRVYTF; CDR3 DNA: TGTGCCAGTAGTATAGAGATGAGGGTCTACACCTTC
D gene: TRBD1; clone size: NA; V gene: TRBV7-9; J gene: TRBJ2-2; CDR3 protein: CASSLTGAYTGELFF; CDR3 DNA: TGTGCCAGCAGCTTAACAGGGGCCTACACCGGGGAGCTGTTTTTT
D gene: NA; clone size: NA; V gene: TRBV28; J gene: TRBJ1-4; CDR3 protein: CASSPEIGRAEKLFF; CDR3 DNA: TGTGCCAGCAGTCCCGAGATAGGGAGGGCTGAAAAACTGTTTTTT
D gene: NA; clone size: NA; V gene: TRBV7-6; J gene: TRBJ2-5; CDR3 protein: CASSFERQETQYF; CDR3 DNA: TGTGCCAGCAGCTTCGAACGGCAAGAGACCCAGTACTTC
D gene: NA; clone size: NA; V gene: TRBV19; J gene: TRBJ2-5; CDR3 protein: CASSTGEGTQYF; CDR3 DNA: TGTGCCAGTAGTACAGGGGAGGGGACCCAGTACTTC
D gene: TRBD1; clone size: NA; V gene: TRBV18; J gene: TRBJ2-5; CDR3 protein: CASSFQRGLETQYF; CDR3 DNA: TGTGCCAGCTCATTTCAAAGGGGGCTTGAGACCCAGTACTTC
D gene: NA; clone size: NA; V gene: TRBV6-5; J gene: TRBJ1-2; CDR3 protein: CASSPYQQSNYGYTF; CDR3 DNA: TGTGCCAGCAGCCCGTATCAACAGAGTAACTATGGCTACACCTTC
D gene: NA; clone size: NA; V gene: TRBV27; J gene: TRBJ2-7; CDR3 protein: CASSLSGSYEQYF; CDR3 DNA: TGTGCCAGCAGTTTATCCGGGTCCTACGAGCAGTACTTC
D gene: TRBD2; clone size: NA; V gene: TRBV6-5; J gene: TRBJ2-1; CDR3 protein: CASSWAGADNEQFF; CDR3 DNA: TGTGCCAGCAGTTGGGCGGGAGCAGACAATGAGCAGTTCTTC
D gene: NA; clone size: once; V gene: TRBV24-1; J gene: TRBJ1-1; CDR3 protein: CATSGGQNTEAFF; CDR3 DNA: TGTGCCACCAGTGGGGGACAGAACACTGAAGCTTTCTTT
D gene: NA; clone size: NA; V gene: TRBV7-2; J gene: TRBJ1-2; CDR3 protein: CASSLGLGQIYGYTF; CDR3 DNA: TGTGCCAGCAGCTTGGGTCTGGGACAAATCTATGGCTACACCTTC
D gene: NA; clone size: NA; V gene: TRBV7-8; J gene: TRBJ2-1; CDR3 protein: CASSLELRNEQFF; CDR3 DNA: TGTGCCAGCAGCTTGGAGCTTCGGAATGAGCAGTTCTTC
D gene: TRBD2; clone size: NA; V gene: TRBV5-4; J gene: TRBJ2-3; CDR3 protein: CASSLEGLAMTDTQYF; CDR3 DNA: TGTGCCAGCAGCTTGGAGGGACTAGCGATGACAGATACGCAGTATTTT
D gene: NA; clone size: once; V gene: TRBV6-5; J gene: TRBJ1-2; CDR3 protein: CASRIRGKPGSYTF; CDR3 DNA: TGTGCCAGCAGGATCCGGGGGAAACCAGGGTCCTACACCTTC
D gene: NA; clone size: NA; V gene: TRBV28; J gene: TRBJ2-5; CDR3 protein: CASSFHESFRETQYF; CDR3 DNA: TGTGCCAGCAGTTTCCACGAGTCATTTCGGGAGACCCAGTACTTC
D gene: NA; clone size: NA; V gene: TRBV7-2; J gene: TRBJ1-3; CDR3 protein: CASSSGLGNTIYF; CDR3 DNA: TGTGCCAGCAGCTCTGGACTCGGAAACACCATATATTTT
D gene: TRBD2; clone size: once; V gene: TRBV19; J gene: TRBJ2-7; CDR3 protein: CASSGGSSYEQYF; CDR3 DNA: TGTGCCAGTAGTGGCGGGAGCTCCTACGAGCAGTACTTC
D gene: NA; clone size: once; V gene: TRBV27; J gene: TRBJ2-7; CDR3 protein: CASSQVGVAYEQYF; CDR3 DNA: TGTGCCAGCAGTCAGGTAGGGGTGGCCTACGAGCAGTACTTC
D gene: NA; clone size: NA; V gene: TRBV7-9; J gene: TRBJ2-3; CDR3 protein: CASSPSGTDTQYF; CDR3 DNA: TGTGCCAGCAGCCCGAGCGGAACAGATACGCAGTATTTT
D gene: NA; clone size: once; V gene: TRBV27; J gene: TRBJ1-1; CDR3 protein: CASSSLQGHNTEAFF; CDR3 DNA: TGTGCCAGCAGTTCACTACAGGGCCATAACACTGAAGCTTTCTTT
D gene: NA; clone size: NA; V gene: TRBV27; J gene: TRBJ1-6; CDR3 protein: CASSLGRQNSPLHF; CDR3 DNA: TGTGCCAGCAGTTTAGGGCGCCAGAATTCACCCCTCCACTTT
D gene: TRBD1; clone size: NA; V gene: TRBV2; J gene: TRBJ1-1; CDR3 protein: CASRQTGGWTEAFF; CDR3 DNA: TGTGCCAGCAGGCAGACAGGGGGTTGGACTGAAGCTTTCTTT
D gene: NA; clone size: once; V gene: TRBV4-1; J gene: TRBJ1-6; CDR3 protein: CASSQDLTGRGDNSPLHF; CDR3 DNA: TGCGCCAGCAGCCAAGACCTGACAGGCCGAGGGGATAATTCACCCCTCCACTTT
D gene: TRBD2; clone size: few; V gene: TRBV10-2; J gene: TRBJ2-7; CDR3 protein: CASRILAEGYEQYF; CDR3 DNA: TGCGCCAGCAGAATACTAGCGGAAGGCTACGAGCAGTACTTC
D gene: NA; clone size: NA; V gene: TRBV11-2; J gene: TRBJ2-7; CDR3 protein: CASSLVAIRYEQYF; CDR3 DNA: TGTGCCAGCAGCTTAGTAGCGATCCGCTACGAGCAGTACTTC
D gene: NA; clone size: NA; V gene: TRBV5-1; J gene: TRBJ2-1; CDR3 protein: CASSLAGISYNEQFF; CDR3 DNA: TGCGCCAGCAGCTTAGCGGGTATCTCCTACAATGAGCAGTTCTTC
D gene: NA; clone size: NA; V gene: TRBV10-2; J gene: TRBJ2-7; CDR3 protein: CASSDGVYEQYF; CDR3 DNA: TGCGCCAGCAGTGACGGGGTCTACGAGCAGTACTTC
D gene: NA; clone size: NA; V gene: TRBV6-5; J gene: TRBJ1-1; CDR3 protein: CASSYSSGGWTEAFF; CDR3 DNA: TGTGCCAGCAGTTACTCGAGCGGGGGCTGGACTGAAGCTTTCTTT
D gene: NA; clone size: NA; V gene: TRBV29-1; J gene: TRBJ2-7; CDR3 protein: CSVESRRDRREQYF; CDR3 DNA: TGCAGCGTTGAAAGTCGCAGGGATCGCCGCGAGCAGTACTTC
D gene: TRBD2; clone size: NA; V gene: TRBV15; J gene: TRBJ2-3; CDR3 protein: CATSRDYSGGLLRTDTQYF; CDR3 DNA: TGTGCCACCAGCAGAGACTATAGCGGGGGCCTACTCCGCACAGATACGCAGTATTTT
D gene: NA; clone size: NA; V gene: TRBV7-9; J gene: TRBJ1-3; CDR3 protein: CASSFLPAGSGNTIYF; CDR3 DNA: TGTGCCAGCAGCTTTCTGCCGGCGGGCTCTGGAAACACCATATATTTT
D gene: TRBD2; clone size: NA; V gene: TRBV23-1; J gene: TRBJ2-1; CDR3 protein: CASGGDWPLNEQFF; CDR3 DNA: TGCGCCAGCGGGGGGGACTGGCCCCTCAATGAGCAGTTCTTC
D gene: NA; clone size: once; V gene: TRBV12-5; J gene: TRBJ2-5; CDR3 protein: CASGLGQGWETQYF; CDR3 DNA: TGTGCTAGTGGTTTGGGTCAGGGCTGGGAGACCCAGTACTTC
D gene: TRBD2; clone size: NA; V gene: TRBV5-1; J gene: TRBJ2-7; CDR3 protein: CASCPWEGDLYEQYF; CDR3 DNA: TGCGCCAGCTGCCCATGGGAGGGAGACCTCTACGAGCAGTACTTC
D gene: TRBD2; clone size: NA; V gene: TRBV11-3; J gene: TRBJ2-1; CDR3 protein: CASSLGDYAYNEQFF; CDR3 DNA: TGTGCCAGCAGCTTAGGGGACTACGCCTACAATGAGCAGTTCTTC